This TCR beta chain was found in a study of blood T cell repertoires in COVID-19. On the study more broadly: Acute and convalescent COVID-19 samples came from the United States, Italy and Spain. The cDNA or gDNA used as material had been derived from T cells, B-cell-depleted T cells, or PBMCs.

In this sample, this clone turned up a few times. The V gene end was trimmed by 3 bases and the J gene end by 2 bases; junction bases not matched to a gene: 6. This CDR3 is built from 16 residues. The germline gives CDR1 SGHTA, CDR2 FQGNSA. Authors' methods: Amplification of reference gene primers was used by the study to estimate nucleated cell counts. The table came from immunoSEQ multiplex PCR; TCRdb's copy has only in-frame clones and leaves some out. V, J and clone size derive from that table, while D and trimming were established from the DNA sequence. Among 270,000 or so clones listed, roughly 88% were seen once.

Source material: peripheral blood. This chain uses TRBV7-2 with TRBJ2-1; 8 nucleotides align to TRBD2. This sequence was found in a woman between 25 and 40 years old with active or convalescent COVID-19. The CDR3 nucleotides read TGTGCCAGCAGCTTCATGACTAGCGATGCCTACAATGAGCAGTTCTTC. It codes for CASSFMTSDAYNEQFF.